These T cell receptor beta chains were read from a single sample in a study of radiation and T cells in renal cell carcinoma. Sequencing was performed with immunoSEQ multiplex PCR; in TCRdb, only in-frame clones are kept and a portion is missing. This sample has more than 95,000 clones; about four fifths occur once, and the top ten carry approximately 3%. The sequenced sample was blood, obtained from a patient whose treatment included radiotherapy and nephrectomy. The receptors shown here come from a woman aged 60 to 75 with renal cell carcinoma. Both conserved end residues are part of each CDR3. Each record gives: D gene, V gene, clone size, J gene, CDR3 protein, CDR3 DNA. D genes are given only for firm matches. The listing skips clone size in some rows; elsewhere it reads once, few, many or a size class.

D gene: .; V gene: TRBV11-2; clone size: once; J gene: TRBJ1-3; CDR3 protein: CASSLTAASSGNTIYF; CDR3 DNA: TGTGCCAGCAGCTTAACCGCAGCCAGCTCTGGAAACACCATATATTTT
D gene: TRBD2; V gene: TRBV4-1; clone size: many; J gene: TRBJ2-2; CDR3 protein: CASSRYTSGGALNTGELFF; CDR3 DNA: TGCGCCAGCAGCCGCTATACTAGCGGGGGGGCCCTGAACACCGGGGAGCTGTTTTTT
D gene: TRBD1; V gene: TRBV27; clone size: .; J gene: TRBJ1-4; CDR3 protein: CASSLFSRGHEKLFF; CDR3 DNA: TGTGCCAGCAGTTTATTCAGCAGGGGGCATGAAAAACTGTTTTTT
D gene: .; V gene: TRBV11-2; clone size: .; J gene: TRBJ2-7; CDR3 protein: CASSLDYQTWIEQYF; CDR3 DNA: TGTGCCAGCAGCTTAGATTACCAGACGTGGATCGAGCAGTACTTC
D gene: .; V gene: TRBV11-2; clone size: many; J gene: TRBJ1-2; CDR3 protein: CASSLDDYGYTF; CDR3 DNA: TGTGCCAGCAGCTTAGATGACTATGGCTACACCTTC
D gene: .; V gene: TRBV30; clone size: few; J gene: TRBJ1-1; CDR3 protein: CAWNKNSYTEAFF; CDR3 DNA: TGTGCCTGGAACAAAAACAGTTACACTGAAGCTTTCTTT
D gene: .; V gene: TRBV19; clone size: .; J gene: TRBJ1-2; CDR3 protein: CASTLGRGYGYTF; CDR3 DNA: TGTGCCAGTACCCTAGGGAGGGGCTATGGCTACACCTTC
D gene: .; V gene: TRBV5-1; clone size: few; J gene: TRBJ1-6; CDR3 protein: CASSLDPSLESPLHF; CDR3 DNA: TGCGCCAGCAGCTTGGACCCGTCGCTGGAATCACCCCTCCACTTT
D gene: TRBD1; V gene: TRBV27; clone size: .; J gene: TRBJ1-2; CDR3 protein: CASRTTGTGSGGYTF; CDR3 DNA: TGTGCCAGCAGAACAACCGGGACAGGGTCAGGTGGCTACACCTTC
D gene: .; V gene: TRBV5-6; clone size: few; J gene: TRBJ2-7; CDR3 protein: CASSFRREQYF; CDR3 DNA: TGTGCCAGCAGCTTCCGCCGCGAGCAGTACTTC
D gene: TRBD2; V gene: TRBV19; clone size: once; J gene: TRBJ2-7; CDR3 protein: CASRPSGSGSLYEQYF; CDR3 DNA: TGTGCCAGTAGACCCAGCGGGAGTGGCTCTTTATACGAGCAGTACTTC
D gene: TRBD1; V gene: TRBV18; clone size: .; J gene: TRBJ2-7; CDR3 protein: CASSPPGQPYEQYF; CDR3 DNA: TGTGCCAGCTCACCACCGGGACAGCCTTACGAGCAGTACTTC
D gene: TRBD1; V gene: TRBV7-3; clone size: .; J gene: TRBJ1-1; CDR3 protein: CASSPRGGTEAFF; CDR3 DNA: TGTGCCAGCAGCCCCAGGGGGGGCACTGAAGCTTTCTTT
D gene: .; V gene: TRBV5-5; clone size: .; J gene: TRBJ1-6; CDR3 protein: CASSLGEVGPLHF; CDR3 DNA: TGTGCCAGCAGCTTGGGCGAGGTCGGACCCCTCCACTTT
D gene: .; V gene: TRBV4-3; clone size: few; J gene: TRBJ2-7; CDR3 protein: CASSQDRQNLYEQYF; CDR3 DNA: TGCGCCAGCAGCCAAGATAGACAGAACCTTTACGAGCAGTACTTC
D gene: .; V gene: TRBV7-7; clone size: .; J gene: TRBJ2-7; CDR3 protein: CASSPTRLSYEQYF; CDR3 DNA: TGTGCTAGCAGCCCGACTCGCCTCTCCTACGAGCAGTACTTC
D gene: TRBD2; V gene: TRBV5-4; clone size: .; J gene: TRBJ2-3; CDR3 protein: CASGLAATDTQYF; CDR3 DNA: TGTGCCAGTGGACTAGCGGCTACAGATACGCAGTATTTT
D gene: TRBD1; V gene: TRBV6-6; clone size: .; J gene: TRBJ2-2; CDR3 protein: CASSYSTGFTGELFF; CDR3 DNA: TGTGCCAGCAGTTACTCGACAGGGTTCACCGGGGAGCTGTTTTTT
D gene: TRBD1; V gene: TRBV11-2; clone size: .; J gene: TRBJ1-2; CDR3 protein: CASSPRVYTQGGNYGYTF; CDR3 DNA: TGTGCCAGCAGCCCCCGAGTTTACACCCAGGGGGGGAACTATGGCTACACCTTC
D gene: .; V gene: TRBV6-5; clone size: .; J gene: TRBJ1-3; CDR3 protein: CASSSARAFSGNTIYF; CDR3 DNA: TGTGCCAGCAGTTCCGCGAGGGCGTTCTCTGGAAACACCATATATTTT
D gene: .; V gene: TRBV9; clone size: .; J gene: TRBJ1-5; CDR3 protein: CASSSGNQPQHF; CDR3 DNA: TGTGCCAGCAGCTCGGGGAATCAGCCCCAGCATTTT
D gene: .; V gene: TRBV5-6; clone size: .; J gene: TRBJ2-1; CDR3 protein: CASSLDTEQFF; CDR3 DNA: TGTGCCAGCAGCTTAGACACTGAGCAGTTCTTC
D gene: .; V gene: TRBV7-2; clone size: .; J gene: TRBJ1-2; CDR3 protein: CASSLAHLAQPSWNYGYTF; CDR3 DNA: TGTGCCAGCAGCTTAGCACACCTGGCCCAGCCCTCTTGGAACTATGGCTACACCTTC
D gene: .; V gene: TRBV28; clone size: .; J gene: TRBJ2-3; CDR3 protein: CASSLDSTDTQYF; CDR3 DNA: TGTGCCAGCAGTTTAGACAGCACAGATACGCAGTATTTT
D gene: .; V gene: TRBV19; clone size: .; J gene: TRBJ2-3; CDR3 protein: CASSSPRGRADTQYF; CDR3 DNA: TGTGCCAGTAGTTCCCCGAGGGGCCGCGCAGATACGCAGTATTTT
D gene: .; V gene: TRBV19; clone size: .; J gene: TRBJ1-1; CDR3 protein: CASIPGAVRTEAFF; CDR3 DNA: TGTGCCAGTATCCCAGGGGCGGTGCGGACTGAAGCTTTCTTT
D gene: TRBD2; V gene: TRBV6-5; clone size: .; J gene: TRBJ2-5; CDR3 protein: CASSYSWGGKETQYF; CDR3 DNA: TGTGCCAGCAGTTACTCATGGGGGGGGAAAGAGACCCAGTACTTC
D gene: TRBD2; V gene: TRBV29-1; clone size: .; J gene: TRBJ2-1; CDR3 protein: CSVEDPFSGRSSYNEQFF; CDR3 DNA: TGCAGCGTTGAAGATCCCTTTAGCGGGAGGAGCTCCTACAATGAGCAGTTCTTC
D gene: .; V gene: TRBV5-1; clone size: few; J gene: TRBJ1-1; CDR3 protein: CASGQGLDTEAFF; CDR3 DNA: TGCGCCAGCGGCCAGGGTTTGGACACTGAAGCTTTCTTT
D gene: .; V gene: TRBV4-1; clone size: .; J gene: TRBJ1-5; CDR3 protein: CASSQGASYSNQPQHF; CDR3 DNA: TGCGCCAGCAGCCAAGGAGCATCTTATAGCAATCAGCCCCAGCATTTT
D gene: TRBD2; V gene: TRBV6-5; clone size: once; J gene: TRBJ2-1; CDR3 protein: CASGLAGLSNEQFF; CDR3 DNA: TGTGCCAGCGGTCTAGCGGGACTAAGCAATGAGCAGTTCTTC
D gene: TRBD2; V gene: TRBV10-3; clone size: .; J gene: TRBJ2-7; CDR3 protein: CAITSKAGVEQYF; CDR3 DNA: TGTGCCATCACCTCAAAGGCGGGGGTAGAGCAGTACTTC
D gene: TRBD2; V gene: TRBV9; clone size: .; J gene: TRBJ2-3; CDR3 protein: CASSVADGTSGDTQYF; CDR3 DNA: TGTGCTAGCAGCGTAGCTGATGGGACTAGCGGGGATACGCAGTATTTT
D gene: .; V gene: TRBV7-2; clone size: .; J gene: TRBJ1-5; CDR3 protein: CASSLGGQPQHF; CDR3 DNA: TGTGCCAGCAGCTTAGGGGGGCAGCCCCAGCATTTT
D gene: TRBD1; V gene: TRBV29-1; clone size: few; J gene: TRBJ1-1; CDR3 protein: CSVRYRGLKTEAFF; CDR3 DNA: TGCAGCGTTAGGTACAGGGGTCTGAAGACTGAAGCTTTCTTT
D gene: .; V gene: TRBV7-9; clone size: .; J gene: TRBJ1-2; CDR3 protein: CASSLAGQAARYTF; CDR3 DNA: TGTGCCAGCAGCTTGGCGGGGCAGGCCGCTCGCTACACCTTC
D gene: .; V gene: TRBV5-1; clone size: .; J gene: TRBJ2-5; CDR3 protein: CASRGRTVQETQYF; CDR3 DNA: TGCGCCAGCAGGGGGCGGACAGTCCAAGAGACCCAGTACTTC
D gene: .; V gene: TRBV6-1; clone size: .; J gene: TRBJ1-1; CDR3 protein: CASSGVRAGGSEAFF; CDR3 DNA: TGTGCCAGCAGTGGTGTGAGAGCCGGGGGGTCTGAAGCTTTCTTT
D gene: .; V gene: TRBV6-1; clone size: .; J gene: TRBJ1-4; CDR3 protein: CASGPPVRF; CDR3 DNA: TGTGCCAGCGGGCCTCCGGTACGTTTT
D gene: .; V gene: TRBV30; clone size: .; J gene: TRBJ1-5; CDR3 protein: CAWSVSGYLIPQHF; CDR3 DNA: TGTGCCTGGAGTGTATCGGGGTATCTAATCCCCCAGCATTTT
D gene: TRBD2; V gene: TRBV27; clone size: few; J gene: TRBJ2-7; CDR3 protein: CASGLAGGYEQYF; CDR3 DNA: TGTGCCAGCGGGTTAGCGGGGGGCTACGAGCAGTACTTC
D gene: TRBD1; V gene: TRBV6-5; clone size: .; J gene: TRBJ1-2; CDR3 protein: CASSYRGGGANGYTF; CDR3 DNA: TGTGCCAGCAGTTACCGCGGAGGGGGCGCGAACGGCTACACCTTC
D gene: .; V gene: TRBV28; clone size: .; J gene: TRBJ2-3; CDR3 protein: CASSSNWGRTDTQYF; CDR3 DNA: TGTGCCAGCAGTTCCAACTGGGGGCGGACAGATACGCAGTATTTT
D gene: .; V gene: TRBV19; clone size: .; J gene: TRBJ2-2; CDR3 protein: CASFRSNTGELFF; CDR3 DNA: TGTGCCAGTTTCCGATCGAACACCGGGGAGCTGTTTTTT
D gene: .; V gene: TRBV27; clone size: .; J gene: TRBJ1-1; CDR3 protein: CASSGFTEAFF; CDR3 DNA: TGTGCCAGCAGTGGTTTCACTGAAGCTTTCTTT
D gene: .; V gene: TRBV4-2; clone size: once; J gene: TRBJ1-1; CDR3 protein: CASSQEWLQGGYVSTEAFF; CDR3 DNA: TGTGCCAGCAGCCAAGAATGGCTACAGGGTGGTTACGTCAGCACTGAAGCTTTCTTT
D gene: .; V gene: TRBV27; clone size: .; J gene: TRBJ2-5; CDR3 protein: CASRTWGRETQYF; CDR3 DNA: TGTGCCAGCAGGACGTGGGGCAGGGAGACCCAGTACTTC
D gene: .; V gene: TRBV7-9; clone size: .; J gene: TRBJ1-1; CDR3 protein: CASSLVRGDTEAFF; CDR3 DNA: TGTGCCAGCAGTCTCGTTAGGGGGGACACTGAAGCTTTCTTT
D gene: .; V gene: TRBV5-1; clone size: once; J gene: TRBJ2-5; CDR3 protein: CASSPGGNRETQYF; CDR3 DNA: TGCGCCAGCAGCCCCGGAGGAAACAGAGAGACCCAGTACTTC
D gene: TRBD1; V gene: TRBV19; clone size: many; J gene: TRBJ1-2; CDR3 protein: CASSIGLGQGNGYTF; CDR3 DNA: TGTGCCAGTAGTATAGGGCTTGGACAGGGGAATGGCTACACCTTC
D gene: .; V gene: TRBV9; clone size: .; J gene: TRBJ2-2; CDR3 protein: CASSPGGGELFF; CDR3 DNA: TGTGCCAGCAGCCCCGGGGGCGGGGAGCTGTTTTTT
D gene: .; V gene: TRBV13; clone size: .; J gene: TRBJ2-2; CDR3 protein: CASSGLDRDSPTGELFF; CDR3 DNA: TGTGCCAGCAGCGGCCTTGACAGGGACTCACCCACCGGGGAGCTGTTTTTT
D gene: .; V gene: TRBV7-9; clone size: .; J gene: TRBJ2-1; CDR3 protein: CASSLISGPSYNEQFF; CDR3 DNA: TGTGCCAGCAGCTTAATTTCTGGCCCATCCTACAATGAGCAGTTCTTC
D gene: TRBD1; V gene: TRBV9; clone size: .; J gene: TRBJ1-1; CDR3 protein: CASSAVTGGAEAFF; CDR3 DNA: TGTGCCAGCAGCGCGGTCACAGGGGGCGCTGAAGCTTTCTTT
D gene: .; V gene: TRBV5-1; clone size: .; J gene: TRBJ1-1; CDR3 protein: CASSLEAAENTEAFF; CDR3 DNA: TGCGCCAGCAGCTTGGAGGCGGCAGAGAACACTGAAGCTTTCTTT
D gene: TRBD1; V gene: TRBV5-4; clone size: .; J gene: TRBJ1-2; CDR3 protein: CASSVTGTDYGYTF; CDR3 DNA: TGTGCCAGCAGCGTTACCGGGACAGACTATGGCTACACCTTC
D gene: .; V gene: TRBV5-1; clone size: once; J gene: TRBJ2-3; CDR3 protein: CASSSDEIGQYF; CDR3 DNA: TGCGCCAGCAGCTCCGATGAGATAGGGCAGTATTTT